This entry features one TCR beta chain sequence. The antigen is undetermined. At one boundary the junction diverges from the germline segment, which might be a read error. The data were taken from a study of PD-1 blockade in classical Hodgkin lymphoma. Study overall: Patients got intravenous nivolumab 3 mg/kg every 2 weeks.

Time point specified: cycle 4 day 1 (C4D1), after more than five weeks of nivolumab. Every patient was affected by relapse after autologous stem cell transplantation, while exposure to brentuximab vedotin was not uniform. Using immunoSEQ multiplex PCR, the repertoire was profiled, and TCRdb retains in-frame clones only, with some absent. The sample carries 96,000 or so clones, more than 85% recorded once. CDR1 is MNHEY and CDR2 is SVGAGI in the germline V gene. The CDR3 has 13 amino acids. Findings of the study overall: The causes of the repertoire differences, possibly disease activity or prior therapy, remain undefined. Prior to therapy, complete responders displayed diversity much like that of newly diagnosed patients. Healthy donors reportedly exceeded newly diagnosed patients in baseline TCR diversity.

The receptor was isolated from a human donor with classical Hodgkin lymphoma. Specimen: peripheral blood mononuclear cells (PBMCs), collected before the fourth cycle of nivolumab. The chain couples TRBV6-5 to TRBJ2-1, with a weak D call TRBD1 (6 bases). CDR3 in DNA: TGTGCCAGCAGTTACTCGGTTCTCAGGACAGCCGTCTTC. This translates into CASSYSVLRTAVF.